This T cell receptor (beta chain) came from a study of blood T cell repertoires in COVID-19. Study-level information: The origin of the acute and convalescent COVID-19 samples was the United States, Italy and Spain.

Original data processing: For nucleated cells, counts were estimated from reference gene primer amplification. Some clones are missing from TCRdb's copy, which holds only in-frame ones; the method was immunoSEQ multiplex PCR. V, J and clone size are taken as reported in that table, and D and trimming were inferred from the DNA itself. Of fewer than 350,000 clones listed, around 86% are singletons. The CDR3 is 11 residues long. Germline lookup yields CDR1 GTSNPN and CDR2 SVGIG (reference sequence). Between the trimmed V and J ends, which lost 3 bases and 6 bases, there was a span of 8 bases. The TCR sequence derives from a man in his forties with active or convalescent COVID-19. Sequencing input: peripheral blood. The V and J genes are TRBV30 and TRBJ1-2; D is uncertain. The CDR3 DNA follows: TGTGCCTGGAGCTATGGGCATGGCTACACCTTC. Translated, it gives CAWSYGHGYTF.